These 29 T cell receptor beta chains share one sample of origin, sequenced in a study of cytomegalovirus exposure and HLA in healthy donors. The study ran its PCR with 60 Vbeta and 13 Jbeta primers. Sequenced by immunoSEQ multiplex PCR; TCRdb stores in-frame clones only, minus some. Altogether approximately 150,000 clones are present, 65% to 80% being singletons, with the ten largest covering 4.3%. The specimen was PBMCs. Receptor source: a man aged 40-49 years in good health and CMV-seronegative.

V usage is TRBV4-2 and J usage is TRBJ2-7, with a tentative D call TRBD2 (6 bases). This CDR3 has 13 residues. Trimming removed 0 bases at V and 3 bases at J, with 6 bases between. Per germline, CDR1 LGHNA and CDR2 YNFKEQ. This chain's CDR3 is CASSQDGSYEQYF. The CDR3 DNA follows: TGTGCCAGCAGCCAAGACGGGAGCTACGAGCAGTACTTC.

This clone was detected a few times. The rearrangement links TRBV7-3 to TRBJ1-6; unclear D gene. From germline, CDR1 is SGHTA and CDR2 FQGTGA. The germline V and J ends were trimmed by 4 bases and 8 bases, with 9 bases remaining between them. The CDR3 is 13 residues long. The CDR3 nucleotides are TGTGCCAGCAGCTCAGAGGTAGATTCACCCCTCCACTTT. Protein sequence: CASSSEVDSPLHF.

The chain has TRBV9 and TRBJ1-3, with TRBD1 identical over 7 bases. Germline V gene sequence: CDR1 SGDLS, CDR2 YYNGEE. This CDR3 contains 12 residues. V lost 5 bases and J lost 6; bases outside the gene matches: 2. The CDR3 protein is CASSDRENTIYF. The CDR3 DNA reads as TGTGCCAGCAGTGACAGGGAAAACACCATATATTTT.

The chain is built from TRBV9 and TRBJ2-2; D may be TRBD1 (5 bases). This CDR3 is 16 amino acids long. Trimming took off 10 bases at V and 0 bases at J, with 19 bases between the two ends. The germline V gene encodes CDR1 SGDLS and CDR2 YYNGEE. The CDR3 bases are TGTGCCGCAATAAAAGGACACCATTCGAACACCGGGGAGCTGTTTTTT. As protein: CAAIKGHHSNTGELFF.

CDR3 nucleotide sequence: TGCGCCAGCAGCTTGGCCGAGCGGGGCGGGGATACGCAGTATTTT. This sequence encodes CASSLAERGGDTQYF. The chain uses TRBV5-1 and TRBJ2-3, with TRBD2 matching over 7 bases. V shed 0 bases and J 6 bases; nucleotides not matched to a gene: 7. The CDR3 length is 15 residues. Germline CDR1 SGHRS, CDR2 YFSETQ.

This rearrangement joins TRBV29-1 to TRBJ2-5, with D perhaps TRBD1 (6 bases). V lost 7 bases and J 5 bases, leaving 11 bases between the germline ends. The germline V gene has CDR1 SQVTM and CDR2 ANQGSEA. This CDR3 region has 11 residues. For the CDR3, the DNA is TGCAGCGGAGGACAGTCTGAGACCCAGTACTTC. This sequence encodes CSGGQSETQYF.

DNA for the CDR3: TGTGCCAGCAAGGTCGAATGGGGCAAGAACTATGGCTACACCTTC. Amino acid sequence: CASKVEWGKNYGYTF. This chain uses TRBV6-5 with TRBJ1-2; tentative D call: TRBD1 (5 bases). The germline V gene has CDR1 MNHEY and CDR2 SVGAGI. V lost 7 bases and J 2 bases, leaving 17 bases between the germline ends. The CDR3 is 15 amino acids.

The V and J genes are TRBV6-5 and TRBJ2-2, with a possible D match to TRBD1 (6 bases). This CDR3 has 13 amino acids. Germline loops: CDR1 MNHEY, CDR2 SVGAGI. Deletions cut 3 bases from V and 7 bases from J, with 9 bases between. As DNA, the CDR3 is TGTGCCAGCAGTTATTTACAGGGCGGGGAGCTGTTTTTT. Translating gives CASSYLQGGELFF.

V gene TRBV9 combines with J gene TRBJ2-7, with 8 bases identical to TRBD2. CDR1 is SGDLS, CDR2 YYNGEE, per germline. The CDR3 loop spans 15 amino acids. V was clipped by 4 bases and J by 0 bases; unmatched bases: 6. In DNA form, the CDR3 reads TGTGCCAGCAGCTCGAGCGGGGGAGGCTCCTACGAGCAGTACTTC. It is translated as CASSSSGGGSYEQYF.

This CDR3 is CAWSPGMQQYF. Here the CDR3 DNA reads TGTGCCTGGAGCCCCGGGATGCAGCAGTACTTC. The rearrangement links TRBV30 to TRBJ2-7; perhaps TRBD2 as D (5 bases). CDR1 and CDR2 from the germline V gene are GTSNPN and SVGIG (reference sequence). The CDR3 has 11 amino acids. Between the trimmed V and J ends, which lost 3 bases and 8 bases, there was a span of 11 bases.

Notes on this clone: The junction shows a germline mismatch at one end, possibly a read error. The CDR3 reads CAGSLQGAGYGYTF. Here the CDR3 DNA reads TGTGCCGGCAGCTTGCAGGGGGCGGGCTATGGCTACACCTTC. The chain is built from TRBV5-6 and TRBJ1-2, with 8 positions matching TRBD1. This CDR3 is 14 amino acids long. Germline CDR1 is SGHDT and CDR2 is YYEEEE.

The gene calls are TRBV5-4 and TRBJ1-2, with D hard to call. V shed 4 bases and J shed 3 bases, with 10 bases lying between them. This CDR3 contains 13 residues. The germline CDR1 and CDR2 sequences are SGHNT and YYREEE (reference sequence). CDR3 amino acids: CASSRPGDYGYTF. The CDR3 region has the DNA TGTGCCAGCAGCCGGCCAGGTGACTATGGCTACACCTTC.

This clone was observed a single time. This chain uses TRBV28 with TRBJ1-2; 7 bases match TRBD1. The V and J ends lost 5 bases and 6 bases, in that order; junction bases with no gene match: 12. CDR1 MDHEN and CDR2 SYDVKM come from the germline V gene. The length of the CDR3 is 15 residues. The DNA for the CDR3 is TGTGCCAGCAGTAATACCCCGACAGGGAACCATGGCTACACCTTC. Protein sequence: CASSNTPTGNHGYTF.

For the CDR3, the DNA is TGTGCCTGGAGTTCCTCGTTCACAGGGGGCTGGAACACTGAAGCTTTCTTT. Its protein product is CAWSSSFTGGWNTEAFF. The rearrangement uses TRBV30 and TRBJ1-1; 9 positions match TRBD1. The CDR3 is 17 amino acids. The germline V gene encodes CDR1 GTSNPN and CDR2 SVGIG (reference sequence). V was pared by 2 bases and J by 1 base, with 11 bases of the junction left unmatched.

In this sample, this clone turned up once. This sequence joins TRBV5-1 and TRBJ1-1, with 7 bases identical to TRBD1. With V trimmed by 1 base and J by 0 bases, 3 bases remained unmatched. The CDR3 length is 15 residues. Germline lookup yields CDR1 SGHRS and CDR2 YFSETQ. DNA of the CDR3: TGCGCCAGCAGCTTGTCAACAGGGGTGAACACTGAAGCTTTCTTT. It codes for CASSLSTGVNTEAFF. Together with reference TRBV5-1 and TRBJ1-1, the CDR3 gives the full variable domain: KAGVTQTPRYLIKTRGQQVTLSCSPISGHRSVSWYQQTPGQGLQFLFEYFSETQRNKGNFPGRFSGRQFSNSRSEMNVSTLELGDSALYLCASSLSTGVNTEAFFGQGTRLTVV.

This rearrangement joins TRBV7-2 to TRBJ1-2; the match to TRBD1 covers 8 bases. With 5 bases clipped from V and 7 bases from J, the junction kept 9 bases outside the gene matches. The CDR3 is made up of 14 amino acids. Per germline, CDR1 SGHTA and CDR2 FQGNSA. CDR3 coding DNA: TGTGCCAGCAGCCTCACCGGGACAGGAGTTGGCTACACCTTC. Its protein is CASSLTGTGVGYTF.

The CDR3, as DNA: TGCAGCGTTGAACCCGGGACTGGAAACACCATATATTTT. Translated: CSVEPGTGNTIYF. This chain uses TRBV29-1 with TRBJ1-3; D not resolved. V was shortened by 2 bases and J by 2 bases, with 7 bases between the two germline ends. Germline V gene sequence: CDR1 SQVTM, CDR2 ANQGSEA. CDR3 length: 13 amino acids.

The chain uses TRBV5-5 and TRBJ1-2; D unresolved. Trimming removed 1 base at V and 5 bases at J, with 6 bases between. Germline CDR1 and CDR2: SGHKS and YYEKEE (reference sequence). The CDR3 has 12 residues. The CDR3 DNA follows: TGTGCCAGCAGCTTGAGGGAGTATGGCTACACCTTC. Translated, it gives CASSLREYGYTF.

The rearrangement uses TRBV19 and TRBJ1-1; TRBD1 is a possible D gene (6 bases). The CDR3 has 15 amino acids. Germline CDR1 is LNHDA and CDR2 is SQIVND (reference sequence). V dropped 7 bases and J dropped 1 base, with 16 bases sitting between them. The CDR3 DNA sequence: TGTGCCAGTACCAAAAACAGGGTCCAGAACACTGAAGCTTTCTTT. Translated: CASTKNRVQNTEAFF.

The chain recombines TRBV6-5 with TRBJ2-1, with TRBD1 matching 9 bases. Germline lookup yields CDR1 MNHEY and CDR2 SVGAGI. After removal of 1 base from V and 7 bases from J, the junction contained 8 bases not matched to a gene. The CDR3 is made up of 16 amino acids. The CDR3 bases are TGTGCCAGCAGTTACTTTACAGGGGGCGCCCGGAATGAGCAGTTCTTC. It codes for CASSYFTGGARNEQFF.

The CDR3: CASSPPLLGVNYGYTF. In nucleotides, the CDR3 is TGTGCCAGCAGCCCCCCCCTCCTTGGAGTTAACTATGGCTACACCTTC. The chain recombines TRBV7-2 with TRBJ1-2, with D unresolved. CDR1 and CDR2 from the germline V gene are SGHTA and FQGNSA. CDR3 length equals 16 residues. Trimming cost V 5 bases and J 1 base, with 17 bases left between them.

This chain joins TRBV2 and TRBJ2-3; maybe TRBD2 (5 bases). The CDR3 runs to 12 residues. V was clipped by 4 bases and J by 4 bases, with 6 bases between them. CDR1 SNHLY and CDR2 FYNNEI come from the germline V gene. The CDR3 loop reads CASSGTSDTQYF. CDR3 in DNA: TGTGCCAGCAGTGGGACTTCAGATACGCAGTATTTT.

The rearrangement uses TRBV23-1 and TRBJ1-2; D possibly corresponds to TRBD1 (5 bases). TRBV23-1 is recorded as an ORF, its role being uncertain. The V and J ends lost 3 bases and 2 bases respectively, with 25 bases between them. This CDR3 contains 19 residues. CDR3: CASSHSRVDESLANYGYTF. Written as DNA, the CDR3 is TGCGCCAGCAGTCACAGCAGGGTTGATGAATCCTTAGCCAACTATGGCTACACCTTC.

The chain uses TRBV18 and TRBJ2-2, with a possible D match to TRBD1 (6 bases). This CDR3 has 12 amino acids. The V gene lost 8 bases and the J gene lost 6 bases, with 10 bases spanning the gap. CDR1 KGHSH and CDR2 LQKENI come from the germline V gene. CDR3 amino acids: CASPTGSGELFF. CDR3 in DNA: TGTGCCAGCCCGACAGGTTCCGGGGAGCTGTTTTTT.

This rearrangement joins TRBV5-1 to TRBJ2-3, with 12 bases identical to TRBD2. V was pared by 3 bases and J by 2 bases, with 1 base of the junction left unmatched. Germline V lookup: CDR1 SGHRS, CDR2 YFSETQ. This CDR3 has 15 residues. This CDR3 reads CASSWTSGDTDTQYF. CDR3 coding DNA: TGCGCCAGCAGCTGGACTAGCGGGGACACAGATACGCAGTATTTT. Full variable domain (remainder filled in from reference TRBV5-1 and TRBJ2-3): KAGVTQTPRYLIKTRGQQVTLSCSPISGHRSVSWYQQTPGQGLQFLFEYFSETQRNKGNFPGRFSGRQFSNSRSEMNVSTLELGDSALYLCASSWTSGDTDTQYFGPGTRLTVL.

J is TRBJ1-5 and V is TRBV13; 12 bases align to TRBD1. CDR1 is PRHDT and CDR2 is FYEKMQ in the germline V gene (reference sequence). The J segment lost 6 bases and the V segment lost 3 bases, leaving 3 bases of the junction unmatched. The CDR3 has 15 residues. The CDR3 DNA follows: TGTGCCAGCAGCTTGGGACAGGGGGCGAGTCAGCCCCAGCATTTT. Translated, it gives CASSLGQGASQPQHF.

This sequence joins TRBV29-1 and TRBJ1-5; D remains ambiguous. Germline values: CDR1 SQVTM, CDR2 ANQGSEA. Trimming shortened V by 4 bases and J by 5 bases, and 9 bases separated the two germline ends. The CDR3 loop spans 12 amino acids. In DNA, the CDR3 is TGCAGCGTTGCAGGTTCCGATCAGCCCCAGCATTTT. Translating gives CSVAGSDQPQHF.

The CDR3 reads CASSVFPQSNTGELFF. The CDR3, as DNA: TGTGCCAGCAGCGTCTTTCCCCAGTCGAACACCGGGGAGCTGTTTTTT. The chain links TRBV9 to TRBJ2-2, with no clear D. The CDR3 length is 16 residues. Germline values: CDR1 SGDLS, CDR2 YYNGEE. Trimming cost V 2 bases and J 0 bases, with 11 bases left between them.

The CDR3 DNA reads as TGTGCCAGCAGTTTACTCTCGGACAGCGGGGAGCTGTTTTTT. As protein: CASSLLSDSGELFF. This sequence joins TRBV27 and TRBJ2-2, with D perhaps matching TRBD1 (6 bases). Trimming shortened V by 2 bases and J by 7 bases, and 11 bases separated the two germline ends. Per the germline V gene, CDR1 is MNHEY and CDR2 is SMNVEV (reference sequence). The CDR3 sequence is 14 residues long.